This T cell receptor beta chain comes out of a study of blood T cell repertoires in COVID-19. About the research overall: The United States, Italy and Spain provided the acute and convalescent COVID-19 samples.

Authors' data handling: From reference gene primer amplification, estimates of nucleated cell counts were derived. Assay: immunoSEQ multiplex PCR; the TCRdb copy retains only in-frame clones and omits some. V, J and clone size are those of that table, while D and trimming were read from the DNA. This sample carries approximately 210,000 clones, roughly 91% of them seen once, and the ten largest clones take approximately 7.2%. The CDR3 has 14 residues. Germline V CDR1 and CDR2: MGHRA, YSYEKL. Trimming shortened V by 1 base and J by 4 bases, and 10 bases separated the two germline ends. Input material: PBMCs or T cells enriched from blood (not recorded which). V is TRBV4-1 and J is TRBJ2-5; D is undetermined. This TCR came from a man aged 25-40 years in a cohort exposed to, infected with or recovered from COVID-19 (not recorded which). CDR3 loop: CASSQGGRRETQYF. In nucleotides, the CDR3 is TGCGCCAGCAGCCAAGGCGGTCGGCGAGAGACCCAGTACTTC.